The clone carrying this T cell receptor beta chain was detected a few times. The antigen is undetermined. Noted treatment: oral pan-JAK inhibitor, 5-10 mg twice daily. The data stem from a study of CD8+ T cells in alopecia areata. The wider study: A regimen of oral tofacitinib, 5 to 10 mg twice daily, was given to treated patients. Tofacitinib continued for 6 to 18 months and was then withheld for 6 months. Study findings and constraints: Scalp repertoires also include resident alphabeta T cells from normal skin. TCR sharing across patients was less clear than in mice, possibly HLA-related.

RNA was isolated and reverse transcribed to cDNA, the sequencing template. Profiled with immunoSEQ multiplex PCR; TCRdb holds only in-frame clones, not every one. The top ten clones hold just over 20% of a sample with 50,000 to 65,000 clones, around 42% of them seen once. The starting material was CD8+ T cells sorted from blood, obtained at approximately week 36, from a patient treated with tofacitinib. The TCR comes from a human donor with alopecia areata.

CDR3 sequence: CSVDGGMNTEAFF. CDR3 nucleotide sequence: TGCAGCGTGGACGGGGGAATGAACACTGAAGCTTTCTTT. The chain links TRBV29-1 to TRBJ1-1; tentative D call: TRBD1 (5 bases). V was cut by 6 bases and J by 0 bases, with 11 bases left in between. CDR3 length: 13 residues. The germline CDR1 and CDR2 sequences are SQVTM and ANQGSEA.